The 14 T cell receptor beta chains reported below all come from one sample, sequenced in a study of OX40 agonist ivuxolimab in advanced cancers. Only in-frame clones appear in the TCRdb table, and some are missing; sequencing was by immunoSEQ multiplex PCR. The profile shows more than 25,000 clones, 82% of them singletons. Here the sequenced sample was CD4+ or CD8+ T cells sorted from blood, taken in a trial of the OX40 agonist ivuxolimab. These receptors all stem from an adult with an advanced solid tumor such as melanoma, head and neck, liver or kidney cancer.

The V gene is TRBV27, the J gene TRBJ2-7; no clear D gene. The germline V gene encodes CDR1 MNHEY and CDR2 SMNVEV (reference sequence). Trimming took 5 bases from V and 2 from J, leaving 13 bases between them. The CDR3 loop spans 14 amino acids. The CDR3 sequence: CASSRSSLTYEQYF. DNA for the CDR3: TGTGCCAGCAGTCGCTCATCACTAACCTACGAGCAGTACTTC.

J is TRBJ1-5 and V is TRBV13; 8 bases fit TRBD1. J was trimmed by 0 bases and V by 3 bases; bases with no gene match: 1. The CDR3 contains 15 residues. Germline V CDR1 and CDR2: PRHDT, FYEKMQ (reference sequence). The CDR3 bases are TGTGCCAGCAGCTTGGGACAGGATAGCAATCAGCCCCAGCATTTT. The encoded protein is CASSLGQDSNQPQHF.

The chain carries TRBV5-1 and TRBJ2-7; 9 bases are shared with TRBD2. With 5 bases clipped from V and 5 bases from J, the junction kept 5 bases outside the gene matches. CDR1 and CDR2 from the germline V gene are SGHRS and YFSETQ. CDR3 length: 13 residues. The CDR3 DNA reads TGCGCCAGCAGAGGGACTAGCAGTAACGAGCAGTACTTC. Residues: CASRGTSSNEQYF.

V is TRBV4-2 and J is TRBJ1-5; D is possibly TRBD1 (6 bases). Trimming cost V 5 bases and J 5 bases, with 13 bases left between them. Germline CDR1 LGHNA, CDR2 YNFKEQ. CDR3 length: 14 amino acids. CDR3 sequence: CASSFVEGDQPQHF. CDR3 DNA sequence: TGTGCCAGCAGCTTTGTGGAGGGGGATCAGCCCCAGCATTTT.

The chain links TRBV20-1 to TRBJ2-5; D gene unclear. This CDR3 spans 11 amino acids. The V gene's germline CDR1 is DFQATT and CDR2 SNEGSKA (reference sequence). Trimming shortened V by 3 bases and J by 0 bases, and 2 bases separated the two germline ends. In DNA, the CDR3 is TGCAGTGCTAGCCACCAAGAGACCCAGTACTTC. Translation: CSASHQETQYF.

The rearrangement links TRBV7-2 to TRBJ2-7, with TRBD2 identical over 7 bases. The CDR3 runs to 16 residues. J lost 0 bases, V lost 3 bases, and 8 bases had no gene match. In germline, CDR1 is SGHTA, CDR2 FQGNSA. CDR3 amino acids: CASSFSSGVVSYEQYF. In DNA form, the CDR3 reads TGTGCCAGCAGCTTCTCAAGCGGGGTCGTCTCCTACGAGCAGTACTTC.

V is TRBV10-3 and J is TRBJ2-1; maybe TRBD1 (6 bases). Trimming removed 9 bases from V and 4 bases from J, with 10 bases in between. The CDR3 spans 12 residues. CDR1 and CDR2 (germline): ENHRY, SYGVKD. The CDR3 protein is CAIRDIYNEQFF. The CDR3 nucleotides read TGTGCCATACGGGACATTTACAATGAGCAGTTCTTC.

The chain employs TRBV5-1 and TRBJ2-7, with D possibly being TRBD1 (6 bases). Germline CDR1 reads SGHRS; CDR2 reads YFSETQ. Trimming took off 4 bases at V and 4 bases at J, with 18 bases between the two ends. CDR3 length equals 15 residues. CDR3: CASSLGPGQAYEQYF. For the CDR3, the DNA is TGCGCCAGCAGCCTTGGCCCGGGACAAGCTTACGAGCAGTACTTC.

The CDR3 here is CASSPPTSETQYF. CDR3 in DNA: TGTGCCAGCAGCCCCCCGACTAGTGAGACCCAGTACTTC. The V and J genes are TRBV7-9 and TRBJ2-5; TRBD2 is a possible D gene (6 bases). The CDR3 contains 13 residues. Trimming stripped 5 bases from V and 5 bases from J, with 12 bases between. Germline-derived CDR1 and CDR2 are SEHNR and FQNEAQ (reference sequence).

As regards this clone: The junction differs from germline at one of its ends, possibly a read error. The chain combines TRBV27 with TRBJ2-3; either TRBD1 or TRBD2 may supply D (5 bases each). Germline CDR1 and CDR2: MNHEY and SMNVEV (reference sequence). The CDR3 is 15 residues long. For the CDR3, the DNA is TGTGCCAGCAGTTTATCGAGGGGTAGCACAGGTACGCAGTATTTT. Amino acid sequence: CASSLSRGSTGTQYF.

CDR3 protein: CASSQGGGTQHF. Here the CDR3 DNA reads TGCGCCAGCAGCCAAGGCGGGGGAACCCAGCATTTT. V usage is TRBV4-3 and J usage is TRBJ1-5; TRBD1 might be the D (5 bases). Trimming took 1 base from V and 11 from J, leaving 9 bases between them. The CDR3 has 12 residues. The germline V gene has CDR1 LGHNA and CDR2 YSLEER.

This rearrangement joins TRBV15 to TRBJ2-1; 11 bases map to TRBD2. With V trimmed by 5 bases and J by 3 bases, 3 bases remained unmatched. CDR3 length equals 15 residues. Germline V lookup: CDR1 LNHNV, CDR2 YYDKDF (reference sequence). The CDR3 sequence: CATSDTSGSYNEQFF. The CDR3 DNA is TGTGCCACCAGCGACACTAGCGGGAGCTACAATGAGCAGTTCTTC.

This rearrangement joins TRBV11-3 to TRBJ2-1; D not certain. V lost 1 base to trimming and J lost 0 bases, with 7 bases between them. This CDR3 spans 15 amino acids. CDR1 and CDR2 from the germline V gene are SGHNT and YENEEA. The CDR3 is CASSLGTSSYNEQFF. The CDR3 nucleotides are TGTGCCAGCAGCTTAGGGACGAGCTCCTACAATGAGCAGTTCTTC. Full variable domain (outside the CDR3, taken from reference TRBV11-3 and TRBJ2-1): EAGVVQSPRYKIIEKKQPVAFWCNPISGHNTLYWYLQNLGQGPELLIRYENEEAVDDSQLPKDRFSAERLKGVDSTLKIQPAELGDSAVYLCASSLGTSSYNEQFFGPGTRLTVL.

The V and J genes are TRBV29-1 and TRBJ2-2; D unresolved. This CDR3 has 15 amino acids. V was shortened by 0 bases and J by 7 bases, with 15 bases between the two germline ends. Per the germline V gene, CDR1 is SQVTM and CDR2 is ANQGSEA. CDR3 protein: CSVEDPSHGGGELFF. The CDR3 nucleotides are TGCAGCGTTGAAGACCCCTCTCACGGCGGCGGGGAGCTGTTTTTT.